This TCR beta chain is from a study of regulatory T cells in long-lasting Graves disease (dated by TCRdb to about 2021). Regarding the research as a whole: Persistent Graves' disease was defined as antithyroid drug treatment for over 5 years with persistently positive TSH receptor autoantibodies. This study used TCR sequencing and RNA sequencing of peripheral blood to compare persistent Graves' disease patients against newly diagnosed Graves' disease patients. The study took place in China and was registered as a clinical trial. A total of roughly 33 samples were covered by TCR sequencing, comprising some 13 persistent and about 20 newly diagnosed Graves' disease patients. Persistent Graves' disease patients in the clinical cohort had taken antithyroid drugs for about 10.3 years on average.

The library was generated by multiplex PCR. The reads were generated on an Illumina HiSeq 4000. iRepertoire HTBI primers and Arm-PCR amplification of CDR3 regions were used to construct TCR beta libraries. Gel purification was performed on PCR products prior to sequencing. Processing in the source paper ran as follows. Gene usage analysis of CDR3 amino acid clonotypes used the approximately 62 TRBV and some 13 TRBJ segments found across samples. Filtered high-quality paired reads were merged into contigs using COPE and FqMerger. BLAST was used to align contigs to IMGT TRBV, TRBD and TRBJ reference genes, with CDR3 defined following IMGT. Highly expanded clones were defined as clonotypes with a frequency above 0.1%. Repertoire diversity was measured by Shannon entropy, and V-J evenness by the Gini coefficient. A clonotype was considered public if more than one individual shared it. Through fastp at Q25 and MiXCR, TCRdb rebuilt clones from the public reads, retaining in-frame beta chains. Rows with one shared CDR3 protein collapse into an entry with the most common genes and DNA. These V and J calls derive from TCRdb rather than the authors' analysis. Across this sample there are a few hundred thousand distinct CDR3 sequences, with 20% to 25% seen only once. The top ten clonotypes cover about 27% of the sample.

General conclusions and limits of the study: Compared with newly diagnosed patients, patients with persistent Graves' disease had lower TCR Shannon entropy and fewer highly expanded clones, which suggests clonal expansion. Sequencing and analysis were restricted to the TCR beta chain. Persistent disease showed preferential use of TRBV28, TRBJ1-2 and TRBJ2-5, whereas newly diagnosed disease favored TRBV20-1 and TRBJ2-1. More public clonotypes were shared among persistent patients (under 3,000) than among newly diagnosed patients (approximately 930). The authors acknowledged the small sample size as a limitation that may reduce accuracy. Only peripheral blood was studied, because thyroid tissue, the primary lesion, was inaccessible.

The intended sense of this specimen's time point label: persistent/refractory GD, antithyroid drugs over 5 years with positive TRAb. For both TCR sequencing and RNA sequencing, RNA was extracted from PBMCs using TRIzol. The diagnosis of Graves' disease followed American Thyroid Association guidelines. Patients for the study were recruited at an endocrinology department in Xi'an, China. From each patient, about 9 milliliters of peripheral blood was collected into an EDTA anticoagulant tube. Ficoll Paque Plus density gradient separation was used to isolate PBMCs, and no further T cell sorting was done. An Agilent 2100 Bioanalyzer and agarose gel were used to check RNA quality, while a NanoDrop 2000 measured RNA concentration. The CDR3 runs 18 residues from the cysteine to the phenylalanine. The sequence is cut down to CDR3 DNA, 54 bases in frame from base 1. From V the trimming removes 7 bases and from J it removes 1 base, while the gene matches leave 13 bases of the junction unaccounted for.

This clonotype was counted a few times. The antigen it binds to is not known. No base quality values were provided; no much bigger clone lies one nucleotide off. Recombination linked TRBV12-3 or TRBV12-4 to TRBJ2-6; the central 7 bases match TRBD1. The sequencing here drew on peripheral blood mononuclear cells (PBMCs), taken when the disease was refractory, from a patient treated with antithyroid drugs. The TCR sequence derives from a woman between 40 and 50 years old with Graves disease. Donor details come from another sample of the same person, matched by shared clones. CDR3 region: CASTTTGQTRSGANVLTF. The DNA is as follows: TGTGCCAGCACAACAACGGGACAGACTCGATCTGGGGCCAACGTCCTGACTTTC.